This TCR beta chain was recovered during a study of CD8+ T cells in alopecia areata. Study-level information: Those patients who were treated received oral tofacitinib, which was given at 5 to 10 mg twice daily for moderate-to-severe alopecia areata. Study-level findings and limits: With patients, TCR sharing proved less clear than in mice, a difference possibly related to HLA. For lesional scalp, especially alopecia totalis/universalis, clonality was higher than in normal scalp.

RNA was isolated and reverse transcribed to cDNA, the sequencing template. Using immunoSEQ multiplex PCR, the repertoire was profiled, and TCRdb retains in-frame clones only, with some absent. Here the sample spans 150,000 to 200,000 clones, more than 45% being singletons. For this clone: Its matching antigen is unknown.

Treatment here: oral pan-JAK inhibitor, 5-10 mg twice daily. V was clipped by 0 bases and J by 0 bases, with 5 bases between them. Per the germline V gene, CDR1 is LNHNV and CDR2 is YYDKDF (reference sequence). The CDR3 runs to 14 residues. The chain combines TRBV15 with TRBJ1-1, with D unclear. This receptor was obtained from a human donor with alopecia areata. The starting material was CD4+ T cells sorted from blood, obtained at week 24, from a patient treated with tofacitinib. CDR3 nucleotides: TGTGCCACCAGCAGAGATAGCGTGAACACTGAAGCTTTCTTT. Its translation is CATSRDSVNTEAFF.